This is a list of T cell receptor beta chains from one sample in a study of tumor-infiltrating lymphocytes in oesophageal squamous cell carcinoma. TCRdb ran MiXCR on the PCR reads and lists one entry per CDR3 protein. The data hold approximately 20,000 distinct CDR3 sequences, with around 43% observed a single time. The sequenced material came from blood. These receptor sequences come from a male donor with esophageal squamous cell carcinoma. Both conserved end residues are part of each CDR3. Fields, in order: CDR3 DNA, CDR3 protein, J gene, clone size, D gene, V gene. D genes are given only for firm matches. The size field is filled for only some rows; it gives once, few, many or a size class.

CDR3 DNA: NA
CDR3 protein: CASRLQGWWLHLRF
J gene: TRBJ2-6
clone size: many
D gene: NA
V gene: TRBV7-6

CDR3 DNA: TGTGCCAGCAGAGAGACACTAGCGGGGGGACCCAACAATGAGCAGTTCTTC
CDR3 protein: CASRETLAGGPNNEQFF
J gene: TRBJ2-1
clone size: many
D gene: TRBD2
V gene: TRBV6-1

CDR3 DNA: TGTGCCAGCAGAGGAGTTACCTACGAGCAGTACTTC
CDR3 protein: CASRGVTYEQYF
J gene: TRBJ2-7
clone size: NA
D gene: NA
V gene: TRBV28

CDR3 DNA: TGTGCCAGCAGCGTGAGCGATACCTACGAGCAGTACTTC
CDR3 protein: CASSVSDTYEQYF
J gene: TRBJ2-7
clone size: few
D gene: NA
V gene: TRBV9

CDR3 DNA: TGTGCCAGCAGCTTTCGGGTAGCGGGAGCGAACACCGGGGAGCTGTTTTTT
CDR3 protein: CASSFRVAGANTGELFF
J gene: TRBJ2-2
clone size: NA
D gene: TRBD2
V gene: TRBV11-2

CDR3 DNA: TGTGCCAGCAGTTTCATAGCGGGAGCGTCCGGGGCCAACGTCCTGACTTTC
CDR3 protein: CASSFIAGASGANVLTF
J gene: TRBJ2-6
clone size: many
D gene: TRBD2
V gene: TRBV28

CDR3 DNA: TGCAGTGCGAGAAACAGGGATACTGAAGCTTTCTTT
CDR3 protein: CSARNRDTEAFF
J gene: TRBJ1-1
clone size: NA
D gene: NA
V gene: TRBV20-1

CDR3 DNA: TGTGCCACCGAACCGGGACAGGGGGCTTACAATGAGCAGTTCTTC
CDR3 protein: CATEPGQGAYNEQFF
J gene: TRBJ2-1
clone size: NA
D gene: TRBD1
V gene: TRBV28

CDR3 DNA: TGTGCCACCACTCTTACAGGAGCTAACTATGGCTACACCTTC
CDR3 protein: CATTLTGANYGYTF
J gene: TRBJ1-2
clone size: NA
D gene: NA
V gene: TRBV7-2

CDR3 DNA: TGTGCCAGCAGCCTCGACTCGAGCTCTGGAAACACCATATATTTT
CDR3 protein: CASSLDSSSGNTIYF
J gene: TRBJ1-3
clone size: many
D gene: NA
V gene: TRBV28

CDR3 DNA: TGTGCCAGCAGGATGACGGGGAACACTGAAGCTTTCTTT
CDR3 protein: CASRMTGNTEAFF
J gene: TRBJ1-1
clone size: NA
D gene: NA
V gene: TRBV12-3/TRBV12-4

CDR3 DNA: TGTGCCAGCAACATGGACTCATGGTTAGCGGGATCCGTTGAGCAGTACTTC
CDR3 protein: CASNMDSWLAGSVEQYF
J gene: TRBJ2-7
clone size: NA
D gene: TRBD2
V gene: TRBV11-2

CDR3 DNA: TGTGCCAGCAGTTTGCTAGCGGGGAAAAACATTCAGTACTTC
CDR3 protein: CASSLLAGKNIQYF
J gene: TRBJ2-4
clone size: few
D gene: TRBD2
V gene: TRBV27

CDR3 DNA: TGTGCTAGCAGCTTGGACGCTAGCGGGGCGAATGAGCAGTTCTTC
CDR3 protein: CASSLDASGANEQFF
J gene: TRBJ2-1
clone size: NA
D gene: TRBD2
V gene: TRBV7-6

CDR3 DNA: TGTGCCCGATACCTGACAGGACCGAACACTGAAGCTTTCTTT
CDR3 protein: CARYLTGPNTEAFF
J gene: TRBJ1-1
clone size: medium-sized
D gene: NA
V gene: TRBV7-9

CDR3 DNA: TGTGCCAGCAGCCGCGGGTCGGGGATGGGCCAAGAGACCCAGTACTTC
CDR3 protein: CASSRGSGMGQETQYF
J gene: TRBJ2-5
clone size: NA
D gene: NA
V gene: TRBV7-3

CDR3 DNA: TGCGCCAGCAGCCGAAATAGAGTCGTGGATGGCTACACCTTC
CDR3 protein: CASSRNRVVDGYTF
J gene: TRBJ1-2
clone size: many
D gene: NA
V gene: TRBV5-1

CDR3 DNA: TGTGCCAGCAGTTACTCGAAAATCCCTTTTGAGCAGTACTTC
CDR3 protein: CASSYSKIPFEQYF
J gene: TRBJ2-7
clone size: NA
D gene: NA
V gene: TRBV6-5

CDR3 DNA: TGTGCCAGCAGCTCTAGCCACTCCTACGAGCAGTACTTC
CDR3 protein: CASSSSHSYEQYF
J gene: TRBJ2-7
clone size: NA
D gene: NA
V gene: TRBV7-6

CDR3 DNA: TGTGCCAGCAGTTCCCAGGGGGACGAGCAGTTCTTC
CDR3 protein: CASSSQGDEQFF
J gene: TRBJ2-1
clone size: few
D gene: TRBD1
V gene: TRBV6-1

CDR3 DNA: TGTGCCAGCAAAACCTCTAGCGGAGGCTACAATGAGCAGTTCTTC
CDR3 protein: CASKTSSGGYNEQFF
J gene: TRBJ2-1
clone size: many
D gene: TRBD2
V gene: TRBV2

CDR3 DNA: TGTGCCAGCAGTGAAATGAGGTCTAATGAAAAACTGTTTTTT
CDR3 protein: CASSEMRSNEKLFF
J gene: TRBJ1-4
clone size: many
D gene: NA
V gene: TRBV2

CDR3 DNA: TGTGCCGCCCAAGGGGACGCAGATACGCAGTATTTT
CDR3 protein: CAAQGDADTQYF
J gene: TRBJ2-3
clone size: medium-sized
D gene: NA
V gene: TRBV6-1

CDR3 DNA: TGTGCCAGTAGTATTGGACTAGAAGTGGGTGAGCAGTTCTTC
CDR3 protein: CASSIGLEVGEQFF
J gene: TRBJ2-1
clone size: NA
D gene: TRBD2
V gene: TRBV19

CDR3 DNA: TGCAGCGTTGAAAGGCCTAGTGGTACAGATACGCAGTATTTT
CDR3 protein: CSVERPSGTDTQYF
J gene: TRBJ2-3
clone size: NA
D gene: NA
V gene: TRBV29-1

CDR3 DNA: TGTGCCAGCAGTCGACAGGGGTACGAAAAACTGTTTTTT
CDR3 protein: CASSRQGYEKLFF
J gene: TRBJ1-4
clone size: once
D gene: TRBD1
V gene: TRBV7-9

CDR3 DNA: TGTGCCAGCAGCGGAGTAACCTACAATGAGCAGTTCTTC
CDR3 protein: CASSGVTYNEQFF
J gene: TRBJ2-1
clone size: NA
D gene: NA
V gene: TRBV5-4

CDR3 DNA: TGTGCCAGCAGCTTGGGGAACCAGCGGGAGGCCGGAGATACGCAGTATTTT
CDR3 protein: CASSLGNQREAGDTQYF
J gene: TRBJ2-3
clone size: NA
D gene: TRBD2
V gene: TRBV7-6

CDR3 DNA: TGTGCCAGCAGCTCTTTGGGGGCTAGCGGGAGGTACTACAATGAGCAGTTCTTC
CDR3 protein: CASSSLGASGRYYNEQFF
J gene: TRBJ2-1
clone size: NA
D gene: TRBD2
V gene: TRBV12-3/TRBV12-4

CDR3 DNA: TGTGCCAGCAGCTGGGGACAGGGAATAGGTCAGCCCCAGCATTTT
CDR3 protein: CASSWGQGIGQPQHF
J gene: TRBJ1-5
clone size: NA
D gene: TRBD1
V gene: TRBV7-2

CDR3 DNA: TGTGCCAGCTCTCGCAATAGCGGATCCACAGATACGCAGTATTTT
CDR3 protein: CASSRNSGSTDTQYF
J gene: TRBJ2-3
clone size: many
D gene: NA
V gene: TRBV6-1

CDR3 DNA: TGTGCCTGGCGCCCCGGGAAGACCCAGTACTTC
CDR3 protein: CAWRPGKTQYF
J gene: TRBJ2-5
clone size: NA
D gene: NA
V gene: TRBV30

CDR3 DNA: TGTGCCAGCAGCTTAGGGGGGCATAGCAATCAGCCCCAGCATTTT
CDR3 protein: CASSLGGHSNQPQHF
J gene: TRBJ1-5
clone size: many
D gene: NA
V gene: TRBV5-6

CDR3 DNA: TGTGCCAGCAGCACACACAGGGGGCGCGTCACGAATGAGCAGTTCTTC
CDR3 protein: CASSTHRGRVTNEQFF
J gene: TRBJ2-1
clone size: once
D gene: TRBD1
V gene: TRBV7-2

CDR3 DNA: TGTGCCAGCAGCTTAGGGCTAAACACCGGGGAGCTGTTTTTT
CDR3 protein: CASSLGLNTGELFF
J gene: TRBJ2-2
clone size: NA
D gene: NA
V gene: TRBV7-9

CDR3 DNA: TGTGCCAGCAATCCCACGGACACAGATACGCAGTATTTT
CDR3 protein: CASNPTDTDTQYF
J gene: TRBJ2-3
clone size: NA
D gene: NA
V gene: TRBV28

CDR3 DNA: TGTGCCACCAGCAGAGATGCAGGGGAGCATCAGCCCCAGCATTTT
CDR3 protein: CATSRDAGEHQPQHF
J gene: TRBJ1-5
clone size: NA
D gene: NA
V gene: TRBV15

CDR3 DNA: TGTGCCAGCAGCGGACAGTCACTATATGGCTACACCTTC
CDR3 protein: CASSGQSLYGYTF
J gene: TRBJ1-2
clone size: many
D gene: NA
V gene: TRBV12-3/TRBV12-4

CDR3 DNA: TGCAGTGCTAGCTCGCCGGCAGGGGGCCACTACGAGCAGTTCTTC
CDR3 protein: CSASSPAGGHYEQFF
J gene: TRBJ2-1
clone size: NA
D gene: TRBD1
V gene: TRBV20-1

CDR3 DNA: TGTGCCAGCAGTGTCAGGGTGGCGAACACTGAAGCTTTCTTT
CDR3 protein: CASSVRVANTEAFF
J gene: TRBJ1-1
clone size: many
D gene: NA
V gene: TRBV6-1

CDR3 DNA: TGTGCCAGCAGCGGGACAGGGAATCAGCCCCAGCATTTT
CDR3 protein: CASSGTGNQPQHF
J gene: TRBJ1-5
clone size: NA
D gene: TRBD1
V gene: TRBV6-6

CDR3 DNA: TGTGCCAGCAGTTTGGGGGGGAGTTGGACAAATGAGCAGTTCTTC
CDR3 protein: CASSLGGSWTNEQFF
J gene: TRBJ2-1
clone size: NA
D gene: TRBD2
V gene: TRBV12-3/TRBV12-4

CDR3 DNA: TGTGCCAGCAGCGTAAACCTCCGGGACGGGAACACCGGGGAGCTGTTTTTT
CDR3 protein: CASSVNLRDGNTGELFF
J gene: TRBJ2-2
clone size: NA
D gene: NA
V gene: TRBV9

CDR3 DNA: TGTGCCAGCAGTCGCGGGGCTAATGAAAAACTGTTTTTT
CDR3 protein: CASSRGANEKLFF
J gene: TRBJ1-4
clone size: NA
D gene: NA
V gene: TRBV7-2

CDR3 DNA: TGCGCCAGCAGCGACCCACAGGGAACGCAGTATTTT
CDR3 protein: CASSDPQGTQYF
J gene: TRBJ2-3
clone size: many
D gene: NA
V gene: TRBV10-1

CDR3 DNA: TGTGCCAGCACCGCCCTCGGGGGGAACTATGGCTACACCTTC
CDR3 protein: CASTALGGNYGYTF
J gene: TRBJ1-2
clone size: NA
D gene: NA
V gene: TRBV6-2/TRBV6-3

CDR3 DNA: TGTGCCAGCAGTTTGAGGAATTCACCCCTCCACTTC
CDR3 protein: CASSLRNSPLHF
J gene: TRBJ1-6
clone size: NA
D gene: NA
V gene: TRBV28

CDR3 DNA: TGCGCCAGCAGCCCGGGTCAGGGAGGGTACGAGCAGTACTTC
CDR3 protein: CASSPGQGGYEQYF
J gene: TRBJ2-7
clone size: few
D gene: TRBD2
V gene: TRBV5-1

CDR3 DNA: TGTGCCAGCAGTGCACAGGGGGGAAAGTATGGCTACACCTTC
CDR3 protein: CASSAQGGKYGYTF
J gene: TRBJ1-2
clone size: few
D gene: TRBD1
V gene: TRBV6-1

CDR3 DNA: TGTGCCAGCAGCCGTATAGCGGGAGTGGGCTACGAGCAGTACTTC
CDR3 protein: CASSRIAGVGYEQYF
J gene: TRBJ2-7
clone size: NA
D gene: TRBD2
V gene: TRBV28

CDR3 DNA: TGCAGTGCTGACCAGCTAGCGGGAGATAAATACAATGAGCAGTTCTTC
CDR3 protein: CSADQLAGDKYNEQFF
J gene: TRBJ2-1
clone size: NA
D gene: TRBD2
V gene: TRBV20-1

CDR3 DNA: TGCGCCAGCAGCGAGACCGGGGAGCTGTTTTTT
CDR3 protein: CASSETGELFF
J gene: TRBJ2-2
clone size: many
D gene: NA
V gene: TRBV5-1

CDR3 DNA: TGTGCCAGCAGCTCACAGGTGACCGGGGAGCTGTTTTTT
CDR3 protein: CASSSQVTGELFF
J gene: TRBJ2-2
clone size: medium-sized
D gene: NA
V gene: TRBV7-3

CDR3 DNA: TGTGCCAGCAGTGAAGGAGGGCGGGGACCCTACTACGAGCAGTACTTC
CDR3 protein: CASSEGGRGPYYEQYF
J gene: TRBJ2-7
clone size: few
D gene: NA
V gene: TRBV6-1

CDR3 DNA: TGTGCCAGCAGTTACCAGCGGAGCTCCTACGAGCAGTACTTC
CDR3 protein: CASSYQRSSYEQYF
J gene: TRBJ2-7
clone size: NA
D gene: NA
V gene: TRBV6-6

CDR3 DNA: TGTGCCAGCAGTTACTCGGTGGGGGGATTCGTCTATGGCTACACCTTC
CDR3 protein: CASSYSVGGFVYGYTF
J gene: TRBJ1-2
clone size: medium-sized
D gene: NA
V gene: TRBV6-6

CDR3 DNA: TGTGCCAGCGGTCCGCAGGGCACAGATACGCAGTATTTT
CDR3 protein: CASGPQGTDTQYF
J gene: TRBJ2-3
clone size: NA
D gene: NA
V gene: TRBV3-1

CDR3 DNA: TGCGCCAGCAGTGAAAGGCCTGTCGGGACCCAGTACTTC
CDR3 protein: CASSERPVGTQYF
J gene: TRBJ2-5
clone size: many
D gene: NA
V gene: TRBV10-2

CDR3 DNA: TGTGCTAGCAGCTTAGCGGCAGGGGACTCCTACGAGCAGTACTTC
CDR3 protein: CASSLAAGDSYEQYF
J gene: TRBJ2-7
clone size: NA
D gene: NA
V gene: TRBV7-6

CDR3 DNA: TGTGCCAGCAGAACAGGGACCGGGGAGCTGTTTTTT
CDR3 protein: CASRTGTGELFF
J gene: TRBJ2-2
clone size: NA
D gene: NA
V gene: TRBV6-1